The rows below give T cell receptor beta chains drawn from one sample of a study of post-analysis software for immune sequencing data. MiXCR, run by TCRdb on the PCR reads, gives a single entry per CDR3 protein. Altogether some 690,000 distinct CDR3 sequences are present, 30% being singletons, with the ten largest covering 0.55% to 0.65%. Sequencing used blood. The receptors stem from a girl aged 5-17 years with multiple sclerosis. CDR3s include the opening cysteine and the closing phenylalanine or tryptophan. D genes are given only for firm matches. Size values are once, few and many counts, or a class for expanded clones, and some rows have none.

J gene,V gene,clone size,D gene,CDR3 protein,CDR3 DNA
TRBJ2-7,TRBV21-1,.,.,CASSKRTSGRAYKQYF,TGTGCCAGCAGCAAACGGACTAGCGGGAGGGCCTACAAGCAGTACTTC
TRBJ1-5,TRBV20-1,.,.,CSASADTDQPQHF,TGCAGTGCTAGTGCTGACACCGATCAGCCCCAGCATTTT
TRBJ2-5,TRBV20-1,.,TRBD1,CSARGLGTAQETQYF,TGCAGTGCTAGGGGCCTCGGGACAGCGCAAGAGACCCAGTACTTC
TRBJ2-3,TRBV7-2,.,.,CASSLRGVMSDTQYF,TGTGCCAGCAGCTTAAGAGGGGTAATGTCAGATACGCAGTATTTT
TRBJ2-1,TRBV6-6,few,TRBD2,CASTHWGLANSEQFF,TGTGCCAGCACTCATTGGGGACTAGCGAACAGTGAGCAGTTCTTC
TRBJ2-1,TRBV4-2,.,TRBD2,CASSRTLAGGVYEQFF,TGTGCCAGCAGCCGGACTTTAGCGGGGGGTGTTTATGAGCAGTTCTTC
TRBJ2-3,TRBV21-1,.,.,CASSKGDGLSCTDTQYF,TGTGCCAGCAGCAAAGGGGATGGGTTGTCCTGTACAGATACGCAGTATTTT
TRBJ2-1,TRBV27,.,TRBD2,CASSFGRAVDEQFF,TGTGCCAGCAGTTTCGGGAGGGCGGTCGATGAGCAGTTCTTC
TRBJ2-7,TRBV5-1,.,.,CASSLVGGDYGQYF,TGCGCCAGCAGCTTGGTAGGGGGGGACTACGGGCAGTACTTC
TRBJ1-1,TRBV19,.,.,CASSTTSRNTEAFF,TGTGCCAGTAGTACTACATCTAGGAACACTGAAGCTTTCTTT
TRBJ2-3,TRBV18,.,.,CASSRTTWGTDTQYF,TGTGCCAGCTCACGCACCACATGGGGCACAGATACGCAGTATTTT
TRBJ2-1,TRBV20-1,once,TRBD2,CRPTAPGTSGGASYNEQFF,TGCAGGCCCACAGCTCCCGGGACTAGCGGGGGGGCCTCCTACAATGAGCAGTTCTTC
TRBJ2-1,TRBV29-1,few,.,CSVDGWGQYNEQFF,TGCAGCGTTGACGGGTGGGGGCAGTACAATGAGCAGTTCTTC
TRBJ2-7,TRBV20-1,.,TRBD2,CSARGGPSGRPYEQYF,TGCAGTGCTAGAGGGGGCCCTAGCGGGAGGCCCTACGAGCAGTACTTC
TRBJ2-1,TRBV7-2,few,TRBD2,CASSSPFGRGGLNEQFF,TGTGCCAGCAGCTCCCCCTTTGGGCGGGGGGGCTTAAATGAGCAGTTCTTC
TRBJ2-3,TRBV7-9,few,.,CASTPRGREDTQYF,TGTGCCAGCACCCCACGGGGCCGGGAAGATACGCAGTATTTT
TRBJ1-2,TRBV5-1,few,TRBD1,CASSFGQGVLLSTGYTF,TGCGCCAGCAGCTTCGGACAGGGTGTTCTTCTGTCTACGGGCTACACCTTC
TRBJ2-5,TRBV7-2,few,TRBD2,CASSLGSSGNQETQYF,TGTGCCAGCAGCTTAGGGAGTAGCGGGAACCAAGAGACCCAGTACTTC
TRBJ2-1,TRBV20-1,.,.,CSARDRGAHNEQFF,TGCAGTGCTAGAGATCGGGGAGCCCACAATGAGCAGTTCTTC
TRBJ1-2,TRBV28,.,TRBD1,CASSLGQGAVYYGYTF,TGTGCCAGCAGCCTGGGACAGGGGGCTGTGTACTATGGCTACACCTTC
TRBJ2-7,TRBV20-1,.,TRBD1,CSATGQDPYEQYF,TGCAGTGCTACCGGACAGGACCCATACGAGCAGTACTTC
TRBJ2-1,TRBV12-3/TRBV12-4,.,.,CAIRGGASPYNEQFF,TGTGCCATAAGGGGTGGGGCTAGCCCTTATAATGAGCAGTTCTTC
TRBJ2-7,TRBV2,few,TRBD1,CASSRTGAAREQYF,TGTGCCAGCAGCCGGACAGGAGCTGCTCGGGAGCAGTACTTC
TRBJ2-3,TRBV4-3,many,.,CASSQRGEDTQYF,TGCGCCAGCAGCCAACGAGGCGAAGATACGCAGTATTTT
TRBJ2-1,TRBV7-9,.,.,CASSLVRQDHEQFF,TGTGCCAGCAGCTTAGTGCGGCAGGACCATGAGCAGTTCTTC
TRBJ2-3,TRBV20-1,.,.,CSAPGPDSTDTQYF,TGCAGTGCCCCCGGGCCCGACTCCACAGATACGCAGTATTTT
TRBJ2-5,TRBV7-9,.,TRBD1,CASSASRDRQETQYF,TGTGCCAGCAGCGCGAGCCGGGACAGGCAAGAGACCCAGTACTTC
TRBJ2-5,TRBV5-5,.,.,CASSHPKGSETQYF,TGTGCCAGCAGCCACCCGAAGGGTTCGGAGACCCAGTACTTC
TRBJ2-7,TRBV7-2,.,TRBD2,CASSRDYTYEQYF,TGTGCCAGCAGCCGGGACTACACTTACGAGCAGTACTTC
TRBJ1-2,TRBV6-5,.,TRBD1,CASSLKAPGQDVYTF,TGTGCCAGCAGCCTCAAGGCCCCGGGACAGGACGTCTACACCTTC
TRBJ2-5,TRBV6-2/TRBV6-3,few,.,CASSGDAVRETQYF,TGTGCCAGCAGTGGGGACGCGGTTCGGGAGACCCAGTACTTC
TRBJ2-7,TRBV10-3,.,.,CAISVRGDHEQYF,TGTGCCATCAGTGTTCGCGGGGATCACGAGCAGTACTTC
TRBJ1-5,TRBV10-3,few,.,CAISESLGGQPQHF,TGTGCCATCAGTGAGTCGTTGGGGGGTCAGCCCCAGCATTTT
TRBJ2-7,TRBV20-1,many,TRBD2,CSALLAGAYEQYF,TGCAGTGCTCTACTAGCGGGGGCCTACGAGCAGTACTTC
TRBJ2-1,TRBV10-3,.,TRBD1,CATRQGARTYNEQFF,TGTGCCACCAGACAGGGGGCAAGGACCTACAATGAGCAGTTCTTC
TRBJ2-5,TRBV20-1,.,.,CSASLFQETQYF,TGCAGTGCTAGTCTGTTTCAAGAGACCCAGTACTTC
TRBJ2-7,TRBV14,few,.,CASSQWGAEQYF,TGTGCCAGCAGCCAATGGGGGGCCGAGCAGTACTTC
TRBJ2-3,TRBV12-3/TRBV12-4,.,TRBD2,CASSFPSGSSADTQYF,TGTGCCAGCAGTTTCCCTAGCGGGAGTAGCGCAGATACGCAGTATTTT
TRBJ2-5,TRBV3-1,.,TRBD2,CASSQTGGEQYF,TGTGCCAGCAGCCAAACGGGAGGGGAGCAGTACTTC
TRBJ2-7,TRBV28,few,TRBD2,CASSYRLAGNDEQYF,TGTGCCAGCAGTTACAGACTAGCGGGAAATGACGAGCAGTACTTC
TRBJ1-2,TRBV12-3/TRBV12-4,.,.,CASAYRAPGYGYTF,TGTGCCAGTGCGTACAGGGCCCCGGGGTATGGCTACACCTTC
TRBJ2-1,TRBV20-1,.,.,CSADREINEQFF,TGCAGTGCTGACCGGGAGATTAATGAGCAGTTCTTC
TRBJ1-5,TRBV4-3,many,.,CASSHGLRDPSNQPQHF,TGCGCCAGCAGCCATGGCCTAAGGGACCCAAGCAATCAGCCCCAGCATTTT
TRBJ2-3,TRBV18,.,TRBD2,CASSRLVAGGTDTQYF,TGTGCCAGCTCACGACTAGTAGCGGGAGGAACAGATACGCAGTATTTT
TRBJ1-5,TRBV25-1,.,.,CASSEWGSNQPQHF,TGTGCCAGCAGTGAATGGGGCAGCAATCAGCCCCAGCATTTT
TRBJ1-2,TRBV7-9,few,.,CASSSTDGPVGYTF,TGTGCCAGCAGCTCCACGGACGGTCCGGTGGGCTACACCTTC
TRBJ1-4,TRBV28,.,TRBD1,CASSRPGTGLGEKLFF,TGTGCCAGCAGTCGTCCCGGGACAGGTTTAGGTGAAAAACTGTTTTTT
TRBJ1-6,TRBV7-9,.,.,CASSLAGGPSPLHF,TGTGCCAGCAGCTTAGCGGGGGGTCCTTCACCCCTCCACTTT
TRBJ1-6,TRBV5-1,few,.,CASSLVLGGGSPLHF,TGCGCCAGCAGCTTGGTACTCGGCGGGGGTTCACCCCTCCACTTT
TRBJ1-4,TRBV6-5,.,.,CASSYRGSTNEKLFF,TGTGCCAGCAGTTACAGGGGGTCAACTAATGAAAAACTGTTTTTT
TRBJ2-3,TRBV4-3,.,TRBD2,CASSQDTGMGLAGGADTQYF,TGCGCCAGCAGCCAAGATACCGGTATGGGGCTAGCGGGGGGCGCAGATACGCAGTATTTT
TRBJ2-3,TRBV28,.,.,CASMRGDTQYF,TGTGCCAGCATGAGAGGGGATACGCAGTATTTT
TRBJ1-4,TRBV29-1,few,.,CSVAPTNEKLFF,TGCAGCGTTGCTCCAACTAATGAAAAACTGTTTTTT
TRBJ2-1,TRBV14,few,.,CASSHFGQSSYNEQFF,TGTGCCAGCAGCCACTTCGGACAAAGCTCCTACAATGAGCAGTTCTTC
TRBJ2-1,TRBV28,.,TRBD2,CASSFAGGNEQFF,TGTGCCAGCAGTTTTGCCGGGGGGAATGAGCAGTTCTTC
TRBJ2-2,TRBV7-2,.,.,CASSLRRGGKYANTGELFF,TGTGCCAGCAGCTTAAGGAGGGGGGGGAAATACGCGAACACCGGGGAGCTGTTTTTT
TRBJ2-1,TRBV7-3,.,TRBD2,CASSLSGGLTPNEQFF,TGTGCCAGCAGCTTATCGGGGGGGCTTACCCCCAATGAGCAGTTCTTC
TRBJ1-4,TRBV28,few,TRBD1,CATQDRGAEKLFF,TGTGCCACCCAGGACAGGGGAGCTGAAAAACTGTTTTTT
TRBJ2-5,TRBV4-3,.,.,CASSQDPGPAGTQYF,TGCGCCAGCAGCCAAGACCCGGGTCCCGCAGGGACCCAGTACTTC